This entry lists 7 T cell receptor beta chains sequenced from one sample in a study of cytomegalovirus exposure and HLA in healthy donors. The PCR had 60 Vbeta and 13 Jbeta primers. This table comes from immunoSEQ multiplex PCR, and its TCRdb copy is limited to in-frame clones, with some not included. The table lists more than 130,000 clones, 70% to 80% of them singletons. Sequenced: PBMCs. The origin of the receptors is a male donor in good health and CMV-seronegative.

The chain joins TRBV6-6 to TRBJ2-1, with D maybe TRBD2 (6 bases). Per germline, CDR1 MNHNY and CDR2 SVGAGI (reference sequence). The CDR3 spans 12 residues. V lost 0 bases and J lost 9, with 6 bases in between. This CDR3 is CASSYSGGEQFF. CDR3 nucleotide sequence: TGTGCCAGCAGTTACTCGGGGGGTGAGCAGTTCTTC.

As regards this clone: Different DNA sequences within this sample yield the same CDR3. The chain uses TRBV29-1 and TRBJ1-1; D is ambiguous. This CDR3 comprises 10 residues. CDR1 is SQVTM, CDR2 ANQGSEA, per germline. Trimming shortened V by 6 bases and J by 4 bases, and 6 bases separated the two germline ends. CDR3 residues: CSVAGTEAFF. DNA of the CDR3: TGCAGCGTCGCGGGCACTGAAGCTTTCTTT.

The chain is built from TRBV11-2 and TRBJ2-7; possibly TRBD2 for D (6 bases). The CDR3 length is 15 residues. V dropped 8 bases and J dropped 4 bases, with 21 bases sitting between them. The germline gives CDR1 SGHAT, CDR2 FQNNGV. CDR3 sequence (DNA): TGTGCCAGCGGGGTGGGAGGCTTGGGGGGTTACGAGCAGTACTTC. Protein product: CASGVGGLGGYEQYF.

The chain has TRBV5-4 and TRBJ1-1; possible D gene TRBD1, 5 bases. CDR1 is SGHNT, CDR2 YYREEE, per germline (reference sequence). Trimming stripped 5 bases from V and 3 bases from J, with 14 bases between. The CDR3 sequence is 14 residues long. CDR3 amino acids: CASRLNSRDTEAFF. In DNA form, the CDR3 reads TGTGCCAGCAGATTGAACAGCAGGGACACTGAAGCTTTCTTT. Combining the CDR3 with reference TRBV5-4 and TRBJ1-1 gives the whole variable domain ETGVTQSPTHLIKTRGQQVTLRCSSQSGHNTVSWYQQALGQGPQFIFQYYREEENGRGNFPPRFSGLQFPNYSSELNVNALELDDSALYLCASRLNSRDTEAFFGQGTRLTVV.

The J gene is TRBJ1-2, the V gene TRBV29-1; 9 bases map to TRBD1. The ends lost 0 bases at V and 7 bases at J; junction bases unmatched: 6. The CDR3 consists of 14 residues. Germline loops: CDR1 SQVTM, CDR2 ANQGSEA. CDR3 loop: CSVEDQDRGFGYTF. The CDR3 nucleotides read TGCAGCGTTGAAGATCAGGACAGGGGATTTGGCTACACCTTC. Combining the CDR3 with reference TRBV29-1 and TRBJ1-2 gives the whole variable domain SAVISQKPSRDICQRGTSLTIQCQVDSQVTMMFWYRQQPGQSLTLIATANQGSEATYESGFVIDKFPISRPNLTFSTLTVSNMSPEDSSIYLCSVEDQDRGFGYTFGSGTRLTVV.

The chain links TRBV5-5 to TRBJ2-5, with TRBD1 as a possible D gene (5 bases). Germline V CDR1 and CDR2: SGHKS, YYEKEE (reference sequence). With 0 bases removed from V and 5 bases from J, the gap between germline ends came to 5 bases. The CDR3 loop spans 12 amino acids. CDR3 bases: TGTGCCAGCAGCTTGGAGGGGGAGACCCAGTACTTC. Amino acid sequence: CASSLEGETQYF.

V and J are TRBV4-3 and TRBJ1-1; no clear D. The CDR3 sequence is 15 residues long. Trimming pared 0 bases from V and 3 bases from J, leaving 11 bases between. CDR1 and CDR2 from the germline V gene are LGHNA and YSLEER. CDR3 nucleotides: TGCGCCAGCAGCCAAGATCGCCTTCAGGACACTGAAGCTTTCTTT. This gives the protein CASSQDRLQDTEAFF.